The 28 T cell receptor beta chains given below trace back to one sample, sequenced in a study of human T cells and chemical hapten exposure. The sample's time point: healthy volunteer bleed at 6 weeks. Unfractionated whole blood served as the source for total RNA extraction. Via MiXCR, TCRdb re-called the RACE reads, giving one row per CDR3 protein. Here the sample spans 44,000 or so distinct CDR3 sequences, 3% to 4% being singletons. The specimen was whole blood. Receptors originate from a human donor in good health. Some clones in this sample may be carry-over from other donors' samples.

Ten or more counts support this clonotype. V gene TRBV29-1 combines with J gene TRBJ2-5; D possibly corresponds to TRBD2 (6 bases). The CDR3 runs 16 residues. Trimming left V 4 bases short and J 1 base short, with 19 bases between. CDR1 and CDR2 from the germline V gene are SQVTM and ANQGSEA. CDR3 nucleotide sequence: TGCAGCGTTGCGGGAGTCCAGGCGGTTAGCCAAGAGACCCAGTACTTC. Residues: CSVAGVQAVSQETQYF.

This clonotype was found many times. The V and J genes are TRBV28 and TRBJ2-1; 7 bases map to TRBD2. Germline lookup yields CDR1 MDHEN and CDR2 SYDVKM. V lost 7 bases to trimming and J lost 1 base; unmatched junction nucleotides: 4. The CDR3 totals 14 residues. The CDR3 reads CASNDGRSYNEQFF. The CDR3 nucleotides are TGTGCCAGCAATGACGGGAGGTCCTACAATGAGCAGTTCTTC.

This clonotype was seen ten or more times. The V call is TRBV14, the J call TRBJ2-3, with D unclear. Trimming stripped 0 bases from V and 2 bases from J, with 9 bases between. Germline V gene sequence: CDR1 SGHDN, CDR2 FVKESK. The CDR3 loop spans 15 amino acids. The DNA of the CDR3 is TGTGCCAGCAGCCAAGAGCTAGGAAACACAGATACGCAGTATTTT. Residues: CASSQELGNTDTQYF.

This clonotype has at least ten counts. CDR3 sequence: CASAPTGTGNTGELFF. CDR3 nucleotide sequence: TGCGCCAGCGCCCCGACCGGGACCGGAAACACCGGGGAGCTGTTTTTT. The chain links TRBV5-1 to TRBJ2-2; D tentatively reads TRBD1 or TRBD2 (5 bases each). The germline gives CDR1 SGHRS, CDR2 YFSETQ. This CDR3 is 16 amino acids long. V was shortened by 7 bases and J by 2 bases, with 18 bases between the two germline ends.

This clonotype has a count of ten or more. The V and J genes are TRBV11-2 and TRBJ2-1; 10 nucleotides match TRBD2. Germline-derived CDR1 and CDR2 are SGHAT and FQNNGV. The V segment lost 5 bases and the J segment 7 bases; nucleotides outside the gene matches: 8. This CDR3 region has 15 residues. As DNA, the CDR3 is TGTGCCAGCAGCCGACTCGGACTAGCGGTGAATGAGCAGTTCTTC. The encoded protein is CASSRLGLAVNEQFF.

This clonotype has a count of ten or more. This sequence joins TRBV20-1 and TRBJ2-7; D unresolved. The germline V and J ends were trimmed by 6 bases and 6 bases, with 9 bases remaining between them. CDR3 size: 10 residues. From germline, CDR1 is DFQATT and CDR2 SNEGSKA (reference sequence). The CDR3 region is CSAPRFEQYF. The CDR3 DNA reads as TGCAGTGCCCCGAGGTTCGAGCAGTACTTC.

This clonotype was counted many times. The V call is TRBV20-1, the J call TRBJ1-1, with D possibly matching TRBD1 (6 bases). V was shortened by 8 bases and J by 7 bases, with 14 bases between the two germline ends. The CDR3 runs 11 residues. Germline V gene data show CDR1 as DFQATT and CDR2 as SNEGSKA (reference sequence). CDR3 sequence reads: CSRGGANEAFF. CDR3 coding DNA: TGCAGTCGAGGGGGGGCCAATGAAGCTTTCTTT.

In its sample, this clonotype was seen a few times. The rearrangement links TRBV19 to TRBJ2-6; D ambiguous. The CDR3 contains 16 residues. Trimming left V 7 bases short and J 1 base short, with 14 bases between. CDR1 is LNHDA and CDR2 is SQIVND in the germline V gene (reference sequence). In DNA form, the CDR3 reads TGTGCCAGTATGGCCCCCCGACGGTCTGGGGCCAACGTCCTGACTTTC. This codes for CASMAPRRSGANVLTF. The full variable domain, with the rest looked up from reference TRBV19 and TRBJ2-6, is DGGITQSPKYLFRKEGQNVTLSCEQNLNHDAMYWYRQDPGQGLRLIYYSQIVNDFQKGDIAEGYSVSREKKESFPLTVTSAQKNPTAFYLCASMAPRRSGANVLTFGAGSRLTVL.

V and J are TRBV29-1 and TRBJ1-1; 7 bases are a match to TRBD1. Germline V gene data show CDR1 as SQVTM and CDR2 as ANQGSEA. The trim removed 7 bases at V and 0 bases at J, leaving 5 bases unmatched. CDR3 length equals 13 residues. CDR3 coding DNA: TGCAGCGCTAGACAGGGCATGAACACTGAAGCTTTCTTT. It yields the protein CSARQGMNTEAFF.

This clonotype was picked up a small number of times. CDR3 protein: CASASAGYYNEQFF. CDR3 nucleotides: TGTGCCAGCGCCTCAGCGGGGTACTACAATGAGCAGTTCTTC. The rearrangement joins TRBV3-1 to TRBJ2-1, with TRBD2 matching over 7 bases. The CDR3 consists of 14 residues. Germline V gene data show CDR1 as LGHDT and CDR2 as YNNKEL (reference sequence). The ends lost 8 bases at V and 3 bases at J; junction bases unmatched: 7.

This clonotype has a count of ten or more. V and J are TRBV20-1 and TRBJ1-1, with 8 bases fitting TRBD1. J gave up 7 bases and V 0 bases, and 7 bases lay outside the gene matches. The V gene's germline CDR1 is DFQATT and CDR2 SNEGSKA (reference sequence). This CDR3 region has 14 residues. The CDR3 spells CSARDRGRGDEAFF. In nucleotides, the CDR3 is TGCAGTGCTAGAGACAGGGGGCGAGGGGATGAAGCTTTCTTT.

This clonotype has a count of ten or more. The chain joins TRBV20-1 to TRBJ2-3; D remains ambiguous. CDR3 length: 13 residues. Germline values: CDR1 DFQATT, CDR2 SNEGSKA (reference sequence). Trimming shortened V by 0 bases and J by 4 bases, and 8 bases separated the two germline ends. The CDR3, as DNA: TGCAGTGCTAGAGATGACCTTGCAGATACGCAGTATTTT. Its protein product is CSARDDLADTQYF.

This clonotype was seen ten or more times. The V call is TRBV19, the J call TRBJ2-1; 12 nucleotides agree with TRBD2. The V gene's germline CDR1 is LNHDA and CDR2 SQIVND (reference sequence). V lost 5 bases, J lost 9 bases, and 5 bases stayed unmatched. The CDR3 runs to 14 residues. CDR3 nucleotides: TGTGCCAGTAGTGTCGGGACTAGCGGGTTTGAGCAGTTCTTC. Its translation is CASSVGTSGFEQFF.

The CDR3 spells CASSLEPGSTDTQYF. The CDR3 coding sequence is TGCGCCAGCAGCTTGGAACCGGGCAGCACAGATACGCAGTATTTT. The chain couples TRBV5-1 to TRBJ2-3; D gene unclear. This CDR3 region has 15 residues. Trimming left V 0 bases short and J 0 bases short, with 8 bases between. CDR1 is SGHRS and CDR2 is YFSETQ in the germline V gene. Together with reference TRBV5-1 and TRBJ2-3, the CDR3 gives the full variable domain: KAGVTQTPRYLIKTRGQQVTLSCSPISGHRSVSWYQQTPGQGLQFLFEYFSETQRNKGNFPGRFSGRQFSNSRSEMNVSTLELGDSALYLCASSLEPGSTDTQYFGPGTRLTVL.

This clonotype was observed at least ten times. The chain has TRBV27 and TRBJ1-2, with 9 bases lining up with TRBD1. The length of the CDR3 is 15 residues. V lost 5 bases, J lost 4 bases, and 8 bases stayed unmatched. Germline values: CDR1 MNHEY, CDR2 SMNVEV (reference sequence). CDR3 protein: CASSPKGQGLYGYTF. The CDR3, as DNA: TGTGCCAGCAGTCCTAAGGGACAGGGACTCTATGGCTACACCTTC.

This clonotype was observed at least ten times. The chain recombines TRBV6-2 or TRBV6-3 with TRBJ2-7, with 8 bases that match TRBD1. The CDR3 contains 15 residues. CDR1 is MNHEY and CDR2 is SVGEGT in the germline V gene. Trimming took 5 bases from V and 2 from J; bases not matched to a gene: 8. DNA for the CDR3: TGTGCCAGCAGTGACGGGACAGGTAGCACCTACGAGCAGTACTTC. Protein sequence: CASSDGTGSTYEQYF.

This clonotype was seen at least ten times. The V gene is TRBV4-1, the J gene TRBJ2-7, with no clear D. The CDR3 runs to 13 residues. The V end lost 0 bases, the J end lost 3 bases, and 6 bases lay between the germline ends. CDR1 and CDR2 from the germline V gene are MGHRA and YSYEKL. CDR3 loop: CASSQEFYYEQYF. The CDR3 DNA reads as TGCGCCAGCAGCCAAGAATTTTACTACGAGCAGTACTTC.

The table lists this clonotype with a few counts. The V and J genes are TRBV5-4 and TRBJ1-4, with D possibly TRBD1 on 5 matching bases. Between the trimmed V and J ends, which lost 7 bases and 10 bases, there was a span of 23 bases. CDR3 length: 15 amino acids. Germline V CDR1 and CDR2: SGHNT, YYREEE (reference sequence). The CDR3 region is CASSGEGAGRGKLFF. The CDR3 DNA reads as TGTGCCAGCTCTGGCGAAGGGGCAGGGAGGGGAAAACTGTTTTTT.

J is TRBJ1-1 and V is TRBV4-1, with unresolved D. The germline V gene encodes CDR1 MGHRA and CDR2 YSYEKL. V was trimmed by 0 bases and J by 6 bases, leaving 11 bases between them. This CDR3 is built from 14 residues. The CDR3 protein is CASSQDRRLSEAFF. In nucleotides, the CDR3 is TGCGCCAGCAGCCAAGATCGGCGGCTCTCTGAAGCTTTCTTT.

The table lists this clonotype with many counts. This chain connects TRBV20-1 to TRBJ2-3, with 10 bases matching TRBD2. V lost 6 bases to trimming and J lost 6 bases; unmatched junction nucleotides: 6. The germline gives CDR1 DFQATT, CDR2 SNEGSKA (reference sequence). The CDR3 spans 13 residues. The CDR3 protein is CSAPSGSVDTQYF. The CDR3, as DNA: TGCAGTGCCCCTAGCGGGAGTGTGGATACGCAGTATTTT.

This clonotype has more than one count but fewer than ten. The chain couples TRBV18 to TRBJ1-3, with 8 bases identical to TRBD1. In germline, CDR1 is KGHSH, CDR2 LQKENI. V lost 2 bases, J lost 0 bases, and 12 bases stayed unmatched. The CDR3 runs to 19 residues. Here the CDR3 reads CASSPVSGQARDSGNTIYF. The CDR3 bases are TGTGCCAGCTCACCAGTTTCGGGACAGGCGCGCGACTCTGGAAACACCATATATTTT.

This clonotype was seen repeatedly, ten times or more. V is TRBV6-4 and J is TRBJ1-2, with D tentatively TRBD1 (5 bases). V was shortened by 5 bases and J by 8 bases, with 18 bases between the two germline ends. This CDR3 comprises 14 residues. CDR1 MRHNA and CDR2 SNTAGT come from the germline V gene. DNA for the CDR3: TGTGCCAGCAGTCCTTCTTCCGAGGGACGAGGCTACACCTTC. Protein: CASSPSSEGRGYTF.

The chain employs TRBV6-1 and TRBJ2-7, with 10 bases matching TRBD1. The V gene's germline CDR1 is MNHNS and CDR2 SASEGT. The CDR3 covers 13 residues. Trimming removed 10 bases from V and 6 bases from J; junction bases left unmatched: 9. CDR3 bases: TGTGCCACCTTGGACAGGGGGGATGGCGAGCAGTACTTC. Its protein product is CATLDRGDGEQYF.

This clonotype was picked up many times. The chain combines TRBV29-1 with TRBJ2-7; 8 bases agree with TRBD1. Germline assignment: CDR1 SQVTM and CDR2 ANQGSEA. This CDR3 is 14 amino acids long. The ends lost 6 bases at V and 5 bases at J; junction bases unmatched: 12. CDR3 in amino acids: CSVETYRDRNEQYF. The CDR3, as DNA: TGCAGCGTCGAGACCTACCGGGACAGGAACGAGCAGTACTTC.

This clonotype was counted many times. V gene TRBV5-1 combines with J gene TRBJ2-7, with D unclear. V lost 3 bases, J lost 6 bases, and 13 bases lay in between. The CDR3 totals 13 residues. CDR1 SGHRS and CDR2 YFSETQ come from the germline V gene. The CDR3 region is CASSSGQIPEQYF. The DNA of the CDR3 is TGCGCCAGCAGCTCCGGTCAAATCCCCGAGCAGTACTTC.

Ten or more counts support this clonotype. The rearrangement uses TRBV9 and TRBJ2-3; D gene ambiguous. Germline V gene sequence: CDR1 SGDLS, CDR2 YYNGEE. CDR3 length equals 13 residues. V dropped 3 bases and J dropped 2 bases, with 7 bases sitting between them. The CDR3: CASSGTSTDTQYF. For the CDR3, the DNA is TGTGCCAGCAGCGGGACCTCCACAGATACGCAGTATTTT. Full variable domain (outside the CDR3, taken from reference TRBV9 and TRBJ2-3): DSGVTQTPKHLITATGQRVTLRCSPRSGDLSVYWYQQSLDQGLQFLIQYYNGEERAKGNILERFSAQQFPDLHSELNLSSLELGDSALYFCASSGTSTDTQYFGPGTRLTVL.

This clonotype was recorded at least ten times. The gene calls are TRBV20-1 and TRBJ2-7; D is unresolved. V was clipped by 1 base and J by 0 bases, with 16 bases between them. Germline values: CDR1 DFQATT, CDR2 SNEGSKA (reference sequence). The CDR3 consists of 16 residues. CDR3 sequence (DNA): TGCAGTGCTAGAGTTGCCAGGCTTGTTAGCTCCTACGAGCAGTACTTC. Its protein is CSARVARLVSSYEQYF.

This clonotype was detected many times. This rearrangement joins TRBV12-3 or TRBV12-4 to TRBJ2-7, with D perhaps TRBD2 (6 bases). The germline V and J ends were trimmed by 3 bases and 0 bases, with 9 bases remaining between them. CDR3 length equals 14 residues. This CDR3 is CASSFSGDSYEQYF. CDR3 bases: TGTGCCAGCAGTTTTAGCGGAGACTCCTACGAGCAGTACTTC.